Listed below are T cell receptor beta chains from one sample, sequenced in a study of blood T cells in healthy people across ages. TCRdb called the 5' RACE reads again in MiXCR, with one record for every CDR3 protein. The repertoire consists of 1,800,000 or so distinct CDR3 sequences, with roughly 43% occurring once and the leading ten covering 23%. Sequenced input: blood. These TCRs come from a human donor in good health. Each CDR3 is given with its conserved first and last residue. A D gene is named only where the DNA matches it firmly. Clone sizes are given selectively: once, few, many, or a class where the clone is expanded.

CDR3	DNA	J	size	D	V
CASDSGKSSYNEQFF	TGTGCCAGCGATAGCGGGAAAAGCTCCTACAATGAGCAGTTCTTC	TRBJ2-1	few	TRBD2	TRBV12-3/TRBV12-4
CASSNDRGRVLSGEQFF	TGTGCCAGCAGCAACGACAGGGGGCGAGTCCTAAGTGGTGAGCAGTTCTTC	TRBJ2-1	.	TRBD1	TRBV12-3/TRBV12-4
CSASKQGNNSPLHF	TGCAGTGCCTCTAAACAGGGCAACAATTCACCCCTCCACTTT	TRBJ1-6	few	.	TRBV20-1
CASSPSFSSGTEAFF	TGTGCCAGCAGCCCCTCCTTCTCATCGGGGACTGAAGCTTTCTTT	TRBJ1-1	few	.	TRBV7-3
CSVDDGQGRYYGYTF	TGCAGCGTTGATGACGGGCAGGGGCGATACTATGGCTACACCTTC	TRBJ1-2	.	.	TRBV29-1
CASSYSTVSDGYTF	TGTGCCAGCAGTTACTCTACAGTTAGTGATGGCTACACCTTC	TRBJ1-2	few	.	TRBV6-6
CASSLVPADCEQYF	TGTGCCAGCAGCTTAGTCCCCGCGGACTGCGAGCAGTACTTC	TRBJ2-7	.	.	TRBV7-9
CASSLTEGGRLYGYTF	TGTGCCAGCAGCTTGACCGAGGGAGGCCGGCTCTATGGCTACACCTTC	TRBJ1-2	few	.	TRBV5-5
CASSRSAIHEQYF	TGTGCCAGCAGTCGTTCGGCCATACACGAGCAGTACTTC	TRBJ2-7	.	.	TRBV6-2/TRBV6-3
CASSPPGQRFYGYTF	TGTGCCAGCAGCCCGCCGGGACAGCGCTTCTATGGCTACACCTTC	TRBJ1-2	.	TRBD1	TRBV7-9
CASSLGLVGMYEQFF	TGCGCCAGCAGCTTAGGACTAGTCGGTATGTATGAGCAGTTCTTC	TRBJ2-1	.	TRBD2	TRBV5-1
CASSLVPQRGTGELFF	TGTGCCAGCAGCTTAGTCCCCCAAAGAGGCACCGGGGAGCTGTTTTTT	TRBJ2-2	.	.	TRBV7-3
CASSEDWTGELFF	TGTGCCAGCAGTGAGGACTGGACCGGGGAGCTGTTTTTT	TRBJ2-2	few	.	TRBV6-4
CSVEVGTAKEEQYF	TGCAGCGTTGAAGTTGGGACGGCTAAGGAGGAGCAGTACTTC	TRBJ2-7	few	.	TRBV29-1
CAWSVLGAPYEQYF	TGTGCCTGGAGTGTATTGGGGGCCCCCTACGAGCAGTACTTC	TRBJ2-7	few	.	TRBV30
CASSPLTGNGYTF	TGTGCCAGCAGCCCCCTAACAGGGAATGGCTACACCTTC	TRBJ1-2	few	.	TRBV7-8
CASSQVIGGAEAFF	TGTGCCAGCAGCCAAGTAATAGGTGGGGCTGAAGCTTTCTTT	TRBJ1-1	.	.	TRBV14
CATSGRGVTTESEQFF	TGTGCCACCAGCGGAAGGGGGGTCACTACCGAGTCAGAGCAGTTCTTC	TRBJ2-1	few	.	TRBV15
CASSPTGRSYNEQFF	TGTGCCAGCAGCCCCACAGGGAGGTCCTACAATGAGCAGTTCTTC	TRBJ2-1	.	.	TRBV7-2
CASSLAETLSTDTQYF	TGTGCCAGCAGCTTGGCCGAGACCCTCAGCACAGATACGCAGTATTTT	TRBJ2-3	.	.	TRBV5-6
CASSGPGTRGRNEQFF	TGTGCCAGCAGTGGACCCGGGACAAGAGGAAGGAATGAGCAGTTCTTC	TRBJ2-1	.	.	TRBV25-1
CAISPGQGADTQYF	TGTGCCATCTCCCCAGGACAGGGCGCAGATACGCAGTATTTT	TRBJ2-3	.	TRBD1	TRBV10-3
CASRLAGASKEQFF	TGTGCCAGCCGTCTAGCGGGGGCATCAAAAGAGCAGTTCTTC	TRBJ2-1	.	TRBD2	TRBV27
CASSSRTGQAPLHF	TGTGCCAGCAGCTCCCGGACAGGGCAGGCACCCCTCCACTTT	TRBJ1-6	.	TRBD1	TRBV7-2
CSVGGIGQPQHF	TGCAGCGTTGGGGGAATAGGCCAGCCCCAGCATTTT	TRBJ1-5	.	.	TRBV29-1
CASSQDKSWSEAFF	TGTGCCAGCAGCCAAGATAAATCTTGGTCGGAAGCTTTCTTT	TRBJ1-1	.	.	TRBV4-2
CAWSEGYSNQPQHF	TGTGCCTGGAGTGAGGGCTATAGCAATCAGCCCCAGCATTTT	TRBJ1-5	.	.	TRBV30
CASSLWPSGIEIPYNKQFF	TGTGCCAGCAGCTTATGGCCTAGCGGGATAGAGATTCCCTACAATAAGCAGTTCTTC	TRBJ2-1	.	TRBD2	TRBV7-9
CASSFTAGQMNTEAFF	TGTGCCAGCAGTTTTACGGCGGGACAGATGAACACTGAAGCTTTCTTT	TRBJ1-1	few	TRBD1	TRBV12-3/TRBV12-4
CASSSNRDSSYNEQFF	TGTGCCAGCAGCTCCAACAGAGATAGCTCCTACAATGAGCAGTTCTTC	TRBJ2-1	.	.	TRBV7-9
CASSLVSGGKFF	TGTGCCAGCAGCTTAGTTAGCGGGGGGAAGTTCTTC	TRBJ2-1	.	TRBD2	TRBV7-2
CASSRDSYSPLHF	TGTGCCAGCAGCAGGGACAGTTATTCACCCCTCCACTTT	TRBJ1-6	.	TRBD1	TRBV4-3
CASSLDRGETNEQFF	TGTGCCAGCAGCTTAGACAGGGGAGAGACCAATGAGCAGTTCTTC	TRBJ2-1	.	TRBD1	TRBV7-3
CASGLGGSLEAFF	TGTGCCAGCGGCTTAGGGGGAAGTCTTGAAGCTTTCTTT	TRBJ1-1	.	.	TRBV7-2
CSALIGQVGGEKLFF	TGCAGTGCTCTCATCGGACAGGTCGGAGGCGAAAAACTGTTTTTT	TRBJ1-4	.	TRBD1	TRBV20-1
CASSPSGTQGYEQYF	TGTGCCAGCAGCCCGTCCGGGACCCAGGGCTACGAGCAGTACTTC	TRBJ2-7	few	.	TRBV4-2
CASSQARTGGNTEAFF	TGTGCCAGCAGCCAAGCCCGGACAGGGGGGAACACTGAAGCTTTCTTT	TRBJ1-1	.	TRBD1	TRBV3-1
CASGLTGTPQETQYF	TGTGCTAGTGGTCTGACCGGGACACCCCAAGAGACCCAGTACTTC	TRBJ2-5	.	.	TRBV12-5
CASSLPMGRGGTEAFF	TGCGCCAGCAGCCTCCCCATGGGAAGGGGGGGCACTGAAGCTTTCTTT	TRBJ1-1	.	.	TRBV4-1
CASSPDHYEGSYEQYF	TGTGCCAGCAGTCCGGATCATTATGAGGGATCCTACGAGCAGTACTTC	TRBJ2-7	few	.	TRBV2
CSARDYSSTDTQYF	TGCAGTGCTAGAGATTACTCTAGCACAGATACGCAGTATTTT	TRBJ2-3	few	.	TRBV20-1
CASSLGTAYSGNTIYF	TGTGCCAGCAGCCTCGGGACAGCCTATTCTGGAAACACCATATATTTT	TRBJ1-3	few	TRBD1	TRBV7-2
CASKGPLTYEQYF	TGTGCCAGCAAGGGCCCTCTGACCTACGAGCAGTACTTC	TRBJ2-7	.	.	TRBV7-9
CASSWVPESYEQYF	TGTGCCAGCAGCTGGGTTCCTGAGTCCTACGAGCAGTACTTC	TRBJ2-7	few	.	TRBV7-2
CATSDIKNYNEQFF	TGTGCCACCAGCGATATCAAGAACTACAATGAGCAGTTCTTC	TRBJ2-1	few	.	TRBV24-1
CASSQSRGGYEQYF	TGTGCCAGCAGCCAGAGCAGGGGTGGCTACGAGCAGTACTTC	TRBJ2-7	.	.	TRBV14
CAISERSVGDETQYF	TGTGCCATCAGTGAAAGAAGCGTGGGTGATGAGACCCAGTACTTC	TRBJ2-5	few	.	TRBV10-3
CASSLVEQNTEAFF	TGTGCCAGCAGTTTAGTTGAACAGAACACTGAAGCTTTCTTT	TRBJ1-1	few	.	TRBV12-3/TRBV12-4
CASSQYLGYEQYF	TGTGCCAGCAGTCAGTACCTCGGCTACGAGCAGTACTTC	TRBJ2-7	few	.	TRBV12-3/TRBV12-4